Given below is one T cell receptor beta chain in context. Its specificity is unknown. This sample is drawn from a study of cytomegalovirus exposure and HLA in healthy donors. Study results and caveats: In vitro assays verified that a few CMV-associated chains recognized CMV antigens specifically. The dataset shows that most TCR sequences were rare, while some public TCRs occurred in many donors.

Data came from immunoSEQ multiplex PCR; TCRdb stores just in-frame clones and leaves some out. The table records more than 100,000 clones, roughly 86% of them present only once. The sequenced sample consisted of PBMCs. This receptor was taken from a young man in good health and CMV-seronegative.

CDR3 nucleotide sequence: TGTGCCAGCAGCAAGGGACTAGCAGGCCCAGATACGCAGTATTTT. Protein sequence: CASSKGLAGPDTQYF. The chain links TRBV2 to TRBJ2-3; 9 nucleotides line up with TRBD2. V lost 6 bases and J lost 4; bases outside the gene matches: 8. The germline CDR1 and CDR2 sequences are SNHLY and FYNNEI. The CDR3 covers 15 residues.